This T cell receptor (beta chain) was documented in a study of blood T cell repertoires in COVID-19. About the research overall: PBMCs, B-cell-depleted T cells, or T cells provided the cDNA or gDNA that made up the material.

This CDR3 has 15 amino acids. Losses at the gene ends were 3 bases for V and 7 bases for J; bases not matched to a gene: 8. Germline V gene data show CDR1 as SGDLS and CDR2 as YYNGEE. Original methodology: Scientists estimated how many nucleated cells there were by amplifying reference gene primers. Using immunoSEQ multiplex PCR, the repertoire was profiled, and TCRdb retains in-frame clones only, with some absent. V, J and clone size are those of that table, while D and trimming were read from the DNA. The table shows more than 300,000 clones, with around 90% occurring only once. This clonotype was sampled from a woman aged 40-49 years with COVID-19, enrolled during active disease. J is TRBJ2-1 and V is TRBV9, with 9 positions matching TRBD2. The sequenced sample was peripheral blood. This CDR3 reads CASSAGTSWGNEQFF. Written as DNA, the CDR3 is TGTGCCAGCAGCGCCGGGACTAGCTGGGGGAATGAGCAGTTCTTC.